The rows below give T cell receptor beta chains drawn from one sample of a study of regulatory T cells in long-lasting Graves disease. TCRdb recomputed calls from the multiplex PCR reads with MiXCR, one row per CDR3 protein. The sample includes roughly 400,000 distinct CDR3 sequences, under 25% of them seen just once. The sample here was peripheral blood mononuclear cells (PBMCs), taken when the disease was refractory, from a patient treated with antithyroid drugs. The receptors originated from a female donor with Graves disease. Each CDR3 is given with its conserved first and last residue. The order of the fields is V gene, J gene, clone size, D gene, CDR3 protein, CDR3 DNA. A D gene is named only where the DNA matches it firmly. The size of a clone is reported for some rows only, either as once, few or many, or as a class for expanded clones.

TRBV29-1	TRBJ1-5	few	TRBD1	CSAAQGANQPQHF	TGCAGCGCTGCACAGGGGGCGAATCAGCCCCAGCATTTT
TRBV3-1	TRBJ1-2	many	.	CASSQIFRGHGYTF	TGTGCCAGCAGCCAAATTTTTAGGGGCCATGGCTACACCTTC
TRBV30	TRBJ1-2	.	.	CAWSDSGGYTF	TGTGCCTGGAGCGACTCGGGTGGCTACACCTTC
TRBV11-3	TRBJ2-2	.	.	CASSQGFRGTGELFF	TGTGCCAGCAGCCAAGGCTTCCGGGGAACCGGGGAGCTGTTTTTT
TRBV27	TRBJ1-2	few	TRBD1	CASTTGGVSGYTF	TGTGCCAGCACCACAGGGGGCGTTAGCGGCTACACCTTC
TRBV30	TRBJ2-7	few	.	CAWSIHPYEQYF	TGTGCCTGGAGTATACATCCCTACGAGCAGTACTTC
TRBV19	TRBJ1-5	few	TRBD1	CARGRDRAIPVVPQHF	TGTGCCAGGGGACGGGACAGGGCTATCCCCGTTGTGCCCCAGCATTTT
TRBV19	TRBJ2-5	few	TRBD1	CASADRGGETQYF	TGTGCCAGTGCGGACAGGGGGGGCGAGACCCAGTACTTC
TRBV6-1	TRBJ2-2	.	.	CASSHPVLDRELFF	TGTGCCAGCAGCCATCCCGTTTTGGACAGGGAGCTGTTTTTT
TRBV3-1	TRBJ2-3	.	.	CASSQDSLGTTDTQYF	TGTGCCAGCAGCCAAGACTCTCTGGGAACCACAGATACGCAGTATTTT
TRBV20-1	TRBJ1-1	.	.	CSAYRVSTEAFF	TGCAGTGCATACAGGGTGAGCACTGAAGCTTTCTTT
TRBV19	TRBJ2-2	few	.	CASIEHPNTGELFF	TGTGCCAGTATCGAACACCCGAACACCGGGGAGCTGTTTTTT
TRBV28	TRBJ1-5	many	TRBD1	CASSFIPDRGHSNQPQHF	TGTGCCAGCAGTTTCATTCCGGACAGGGGTCATAGCAATCAGCCCCAGCATTTT
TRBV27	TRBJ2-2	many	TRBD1	CASRGTGTGYTGELFF	TGTGCCAGCAGGGGAACCGGGACAGGGTACACCGGGGAGCTGTTTTTT
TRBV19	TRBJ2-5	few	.	CASSPQASSETQYF	TGTGCCAGTAGTCCTCAGGCTTCTTCGGAGACCCAGTACTTC
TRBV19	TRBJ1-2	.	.	CASNVDRSYGCTF	TGTGCCAGTAATGTCGACAGGTCCTATGGCTGCACCTTC
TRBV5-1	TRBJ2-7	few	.	CASSLIDSAYEQYF	TGCGCCAGCAGCTTAATTGACAGCGCCTACGAGCAGTACTTC
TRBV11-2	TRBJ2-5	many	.	CASTTTIEETQYF	TGTGCCAGCACCACGACCATAGAAGAGACCCAGTACTTC
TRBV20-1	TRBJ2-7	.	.	CSAISLTEGYEQYF	TGCAGTGCTATCAGCCTGACCGAGGGCTACGAGCAGTACTTC
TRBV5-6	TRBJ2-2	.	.	CASSQKVDSYTGELFF	TGTGCCAGCAGCCAAAAGGTGGACTCGTACACCGGGGAGCTGTTTTTT
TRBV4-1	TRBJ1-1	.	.	CASSQDPDGWDTEAFF	TGCGCCAGCAGCCAGGACCCTGACGGGTGGGACACTGAAGCTTTCTTT
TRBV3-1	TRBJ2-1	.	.	CASSLAGTYNEQFF	TGTGCCAGCAGCCTAGCCGGGACTTACAATGAGCAGTTCTTC
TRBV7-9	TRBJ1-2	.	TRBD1	CASSSSGGQAIMEGYTF	TGTGCCAGCAGCTCATCTGGAGGACAGGCGATTATGGAGGGCTACACCTTC
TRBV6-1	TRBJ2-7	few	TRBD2	CASSLNIGTSGTYEQYF	TGTGCCAGCAGCCTAAATATCGGGACTAGCGGAACCTACGAGCAGTACTTC
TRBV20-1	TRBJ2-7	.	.	CSARVSGGYEQYF	TGCAGTGCTAGAGTCTCAGGGGGGTACGAGCAGTACTTC
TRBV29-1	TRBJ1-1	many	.	CSVYGGRWNTEAFF	TGCAGCGTTTACGGGGGACGATGGAACACTGAAGCTTTCTTT
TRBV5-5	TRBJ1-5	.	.	CASSLTVLSNQPQHF	TGTGCCAGCAGCTTGACAGTACTTAGCAATCAGCCCCAGCATTTT
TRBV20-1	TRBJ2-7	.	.	CSADGSPGRSSYEQYF	TGCAGTGCTGACGGCTCCCCGGGACGCAGCTCCTACGAGCAGTACTTC
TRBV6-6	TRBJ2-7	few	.	CASSYSTVVTYEQYF	TGTGCCAGCAGTTACTCGACCGTCGTAACGTACGAGCAGTACTTC
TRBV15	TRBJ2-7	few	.	CATSRLPRVEQYF	TGTGCCACCAGCAGACTCCCCCGGGTCGAGCAGTACTTC
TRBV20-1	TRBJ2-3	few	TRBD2	CSARGPGLAGVYSTDTQYF	TGCAGTGCTAGGGGACCCGGACTAGCGGGAGTATATTCGACAGATACGCAGTATTTT